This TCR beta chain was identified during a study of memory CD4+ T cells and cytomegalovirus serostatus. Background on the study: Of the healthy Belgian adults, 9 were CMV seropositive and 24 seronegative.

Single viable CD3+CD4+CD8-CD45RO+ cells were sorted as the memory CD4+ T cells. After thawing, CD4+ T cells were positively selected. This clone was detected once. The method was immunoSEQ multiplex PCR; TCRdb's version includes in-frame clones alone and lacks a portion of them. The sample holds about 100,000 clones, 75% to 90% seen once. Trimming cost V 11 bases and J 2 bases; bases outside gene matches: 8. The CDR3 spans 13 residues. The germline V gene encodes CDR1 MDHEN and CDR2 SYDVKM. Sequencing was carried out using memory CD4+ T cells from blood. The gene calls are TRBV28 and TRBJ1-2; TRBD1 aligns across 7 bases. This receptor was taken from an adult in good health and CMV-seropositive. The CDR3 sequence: CAAAAGGNYGYTF. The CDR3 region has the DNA TGTGCCGCCGCGGCAGGGGGAAACTATGGCTACACCTTC.